This T cell receptor beta chain was identified during a study of cytomegalovirus exposure and HLA in healthy donors. Whole-study results and caveats: The authors later found TCR association rates varying by HLA locus, with DRB1 most and HLA-C fewest. Reportedly, TCR beta sequences accurately predicted HLA-A and HLA-B alleles in most subjects.

Germline values: CDR1 KGHSH, CDR2 LQKENI. V lost 8 bases to trimming and J lost 4 bases, with 11 bases between them. The CDR3 covers 13 residues. Researchers ran the PCR with 60 Vbeta and 13 Jbeta primers. TCRdb keeps only in-frame clones here, not all; method: immunoSEQ multiplex PCR. The profile shows some 140,000 clones, approximately 61% of them singletons. Details on this clone: Its antigen is not identified.

The sequenced sample consisted of PBMCs. The receptor was isolated from a human donor in good health. J is TRBJ1-4 and V is TRBV18; D gene uncertain. Here the CDR3 DNA reads TGTGCCAGCACCTTGGCGGGTAATGAAAAACTGTTTTTT. This gives the protein CASTLAGNEKLFF.